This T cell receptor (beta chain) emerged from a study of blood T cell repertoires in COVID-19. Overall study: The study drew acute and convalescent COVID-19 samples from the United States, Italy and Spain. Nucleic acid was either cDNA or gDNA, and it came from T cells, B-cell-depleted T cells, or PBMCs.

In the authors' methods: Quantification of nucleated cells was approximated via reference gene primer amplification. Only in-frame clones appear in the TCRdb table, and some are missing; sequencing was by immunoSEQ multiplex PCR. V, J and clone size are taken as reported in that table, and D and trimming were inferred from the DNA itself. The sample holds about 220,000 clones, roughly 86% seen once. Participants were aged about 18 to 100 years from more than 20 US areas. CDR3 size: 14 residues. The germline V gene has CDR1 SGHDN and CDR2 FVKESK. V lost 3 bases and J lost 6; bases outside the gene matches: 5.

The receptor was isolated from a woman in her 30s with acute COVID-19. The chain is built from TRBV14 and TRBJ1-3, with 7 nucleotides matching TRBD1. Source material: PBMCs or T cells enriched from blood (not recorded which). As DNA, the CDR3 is TGTGCCAGCAGCCAGAAGGGACAGTTAAACACCATATATTTT. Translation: CASSQKGQLNTIYF.